This is a list of T cell receptor beta chains from one sample in a study of cytomegalovirus exposure and HLA in healthy donors. Clones were read by immunoSEQ multiplex PCR, and TCRdb kept only the in-frame ones, dropping some. Of some 170,000 clones listed, approximately 90% are singletons. The sample comprised PBMCs. The origin of the receptors is a woman aged 25 to 45 in good health and CMV-seronegative. The CDR3 runs from the conserved cysteine through the conserved F or W. A D gene is named only where the DNA matches it firmly. Rows give clone size only sometimes, using once, few, many, or a class for an expanded clone.

j_call: TRBJ2-2
v_call: TRBV29-1
d_call: TRBD1
clone_size: .
cdr3_nt: TGCAGCGGTACCGGGACAGGGGTCACCGGGGAGCTGTTTTTT
cdr3_aa: CSGTGTGVTGELFF

j_call: TRBJ1-5
v_call: TRBV5-6
d_call: TRBD1
clone_size: .
cdr3_nt: TGTGCCAGCAGCTTTGGGACAGATCAGCCCCAGCATTTT
cdr3_aa: CASSFGTDQPQHF

j_call: TRBJ2-7
v_call: TRBV7-6
d_call: TRBD1
clone_size: .
cdr3_nt: TGTGCCAGCAGCCAGACAGGGGGCAACGAGCAGTACTTC
cdr3_aa: CASSQTGGNEQYF

j_call: TRBJ2-7
v_call: TRBV12-5
d_call: .
clone_size: once
cdr3_nt: TGTGCTAGTGCTGTTGAGGCCAGCTCCTACGAGCAGTACTTC
cdr3_aa: CASAVEASSYEQYF

j_call: TRBJ1-3
v_call: TRBV13
d_call: .
clone_size: .
cdr3_nt: TGTGCCAGCAGGAAGGGGGATATCGTAAACACCATATATTTT
cdr3_aa: CASRKGDIVNTIYF

j_call: TRBJ2-3
v_call: TRBV10-2
d_call: .
clone_size: .
cdr3_nt: TGCGCCAGCTATAGCGCCCTTTCCACAGATACGCAGTATTTT
cdr3_aa: CASYSALSTDTQYF

j_call: TRBJ2-2
v_call: TRBV6-5
d_call: .
clone_size: .
cdr3_nt: TGTGCCAGCAGTTACGGCAGGGGTTGGGCCGGGGAGCTGTTTTTT
cdr3_aa: CASSYGRGWAGELFF

j_call: TRBJ1-4
v_call: TRBV6-1
d_call: TRBD1
clone_size: .
cdr3_nt: TGTGCCAGCAGTGAAGCCCGACAGGGGGTTTTT
cdr3_aa: CASSEARQGVF

j_call: TRBJ1-3
v_call: TRBV5-1
d_call: .
clone_size: .
cdr3_nt: TGCGCCAGCAGCTTGGCAGGGTACGGAAACACCATATATTTT
cdr3_aa: CASSLAGYGNTIYF

j_call: TRBJ1-5
v_call: TRBV5-6
d_call: TRBD1
clone_size: .
cdr3_nt: TGTGCCAGCAGCTTAGGGGACAGAGCCAATCAGCCCCAGCATTTT
cdr3_aa: CASSLGDRANQPQHF

j_call: TRBJ1-2
v_call: TRBV10-2
d_call: TRBD1
clone_size: .
cdr3_nt: TGCGCCAGCAGTGAGAGTAGGGGGCATAACTATGGCTACACCTTC
cdr3_aa: CASSESRGHNYGYTF

j_call: TRBJ2-5
v_call: TRBV19
d_call: .
clone_size: .
cdr3_nt: TGTGCCAGTAGTATACGCTACCCAGGGGAGACCCAGTACTTC
cdr3_aa: CASSIRYPGETQYF

j_call: TRBJ1-1
v_call: TRBV5-8
d_call: .
clone_size: .
cdr3_nt: TGTGCCAGCAGATCCCGGGGTTTCGTCACTGAAGCTTTCTTT
cdr3_aa: CASRSRGFVTEAFF

j_call: TRBJ2-7
v_call: TRBV29-1
d_call: .
clone_size: .
cdr3_nt: TGCAGCGTTGTGGTCGGCTCCTACGAGCAGTACTTC
cdr3_aa: CSVVVGSYEQYF

j_call: TRBJ1-6
v_call: TRBV7-9
d_call: .
clone_size: .
cdr3_nt: TGTGCCAGCAGCTTAGGACCGGACGGGGGGATGTCCCTCCACTTT
cdr3_aa: CASSLGPDGGMSLHF

j_call: TRBJ2-1
v_call: TRBV15
d_call: TRBD2
clone_size: .
cdr3_nt: TGTGCCACCAGCAAGGCAGCGGGGGGGTACAATGAGCAGTTCTTC
cdr3_aa: CATSKAAGGYNEQFF

j_call: TRBJ1-2
v_call: TRBV5-5
d_call: .
clone_size: few
cdr3_nt: TGTGCCAGCAGCTCGGATAGCTACTATGGCTACACCTTC
cdr3_aa: CASSSDSYYGYTF

j_call: TRBJ2-1
v_call: TRBV7-6
d_call: TRBD2
clone_size: .
cdr3_nt: TGTGCCAGCAGTATTACGGGGGGGGACTACAATGAGCAGTTCTTC
cdr3_aa: CASSITGGDYNEQFF

j_call: TRBJ2-7
v_call: TRBV18
d_call: TRBD1
clone_size: .
cdr3_nt: TGTGCCAGCTCTTCTTTAGGTATATCCGGGACAGACCCCTACGAGCAGTACTTC
cdr3_aa: CASSSLGISGTDPYEQYF

j_call: TRBJ1-1
v_call: TRBV11-3
d_call: TRBD1
clone_size: .
cdr3_nt: TGTGCCAGCAGCCTAGGACAGGCGGAAGCTTTCTTT
cdr3_aa: CASSLGQAEAFF

j_call: TRBJ1-5
v_call: TRBV18
d_call: .
clone_size: .
cdr3_nt: TGTGCCAGCTCACTGTATACCCTGGACAGTAATCAGCCCCAGCATTTT
cdr3_aa: CASSLYTLDSNQPQHF

j_call: TRBJ2-1
v_call: TRBV27
d_call: .
clone_size: .
cdr3_nt: TGTGCCAGCAGCCGGGGGAGCTCCTACAATGAGCAGTTCTTC
cdr3_aa: CASSRGSSYNEQFF

j_call: TRBJ2-7
v_call: TRBV2
d_call: TRBD1
clone_size: few
cdr3_nt: TGTGCCAGCAGAAGGACAGGGCCGGCCGAGCAGTACTTC
cdr3_aa: CASRRTGPAEQYF

j_call: TRBJ2-7
v_call: TRBV7-2
d_call: .
clone_size: .
cdr3_nt: TGTGCCAGCAGCGATCGCCTGGCAGGCTCCTACGAGCAGTACTTC
cdr3_aa: CASSDRLAGSYEQYF

j_call: TRBJ2-3
v_call: TRBV7-9
d_call: .
clone_size: .
cdr3_nt: TGTGCCAGCAGCTTAGCGATACAGGATCTAAACACAGATACGCAGTATTTT
cdr3_aa: CASSLAIQDLNTDTQYF

j_call: TRBJ1-2
v_call: TRBV2
d_call: TRBD1
clone_size: .
cdr3_nt: TGTGCCAGCAACGGACAGGGCCCTTTTGGCTACACCTTC
cdr3_aa: CASNGQGPFGYTF

j_call: TRBJ2-1
v_call: TRBV19
d_call: .
clone_size: once
cdr3_nt: TGTGCCAGTAGTAATCAATGGGGGGGCGGTGAGCAGTTCTTC
cdr3_aa: CASSNQWGGGEQFF

j_call: TRBJ2-3
v_call: TRBV6-1
d_call: TRBD2
clone_size: .
cdr3_nt: TGTGCCAGCAGTGGTAGCGGGGGGGGCACAGATACGCAGTATTTT
cdr3_aa: CASSGSGGGTDTQYF

j_call: TRBJ1-3
v_call: TRBV11-2
d_call: .
clone_size: few
cdr3_nt: TGTGCCAGCAGCTTGGGCAGCTCTGGAAACACCATATATTTT
cdr3_aa: CASSLGSSGNTIYF

j_call: TRBJ1-1
v_call: TRBV19
d_call: TRBD1
clone_size: .
cdr3_nt: TGTGCCAGTAGTATAACAGGGGGCTGGGGCACTGAAGCTTTCTTT
cdr3_aa: CASSITGGWGTEAFF

j_call: TRBJ1-4
v_call: TRBV18
d_call: .
clone_size: .
cdr3_nt: TGTGCCAGCTCACCACGGGGTGACAGCTATGAAAAACTGTTTTTT
cdr3_aa: CASSPRGDSYEKLFF

j_call: TRBJ1-1
v_call: TRBV6-1
d_call: .
clone_size: once
cdr3_nt: TGTGCCAGCAGTGAGTCGTACAGGGACACTGAAGCTTTCTTT
cdr3_aa: CASSESYRDTEAFF

j_call: TRBJ1-1
v_call: TRBV4-1
d_call: TRBD1
clone_size: .
cdr3_nt: TGCGCCAGCAGCCAACAGGGACAGGTGAACACTGAAGCTTTCTTT
cdr3_aa: CASSQQGQVNTEAFF

j_call: TRBJ1-5
v_call: TRBV6-1
d_call: .
clone_size: .
cdr3_nt: TGTGCCAGCAGTCAAATTAGCAATCAGCCCCAGCATTTT
cdr3_aa: CASSQISNQPQHF

j_call: TRBJ1-2
v_call: TRBV7-2
d_call: .
clone_size: .
cdr3_nt: TGTGCCAGCAACCGGGGGGCGTTAGGACATGGCTACACCTTC
cdr3_aa: CASNRGALGHGYTF

j_call: TRBJ2-7
v_call: TRBV6-6
d_call: TRBD1
clone_size: few
cdr3_nt: TGTGCCAGCAGTAATTTGGGACAGGGGAGTTTGGAGCAGTACTTC
cdr3_aa: CASSNLGQGSLEQYF

j_call: TRBJ1-1
v_call: TRBV12-5
d_call: .
clone_size: .
cdr3_nt: TGTGCTAGTGAAGCCCCGGGGGTCGCTGAAGCTTTCTTT
cdr3_aa: CASEAPGVAEAFF

j_call: TRBJ2-6
v_call: TRBV19
d_call: TRBD2
clone_size: .
cdr3_nt: TGTGCCAGTAGTGTTAGCGGGGGGGCCTCTGGGGCCAACGTCCTGACTTTC
cdr3_aa: CASSVSGGASGANVLTF

j_call: TRBJ2-1
v_call: TRBV29-1
d_call: .
clone_size: once
cdr3_nt: TGCAGCGTTGACGTCTGGAGAAACAATGAGCAGTTCTTC
cdr3_aa: CSVDVWRNNEQFF

j_call: TRBJ2-2
v_call: TRBV4-1
d_call: TRBD2
clone_size: .
cdr3_nt: TGCGCCAGCAGCCAAGAAGCCCCGGGACTAGCGGGGGGGCTGGGCACCGGGGAGCTGTTTTTT
cdr3_aa: CASSQEAPGLAGGLGTGELFF

j_call: TRBJ2-3
v_call: TRBV30
d_call: TRBD2
clone_size: .
cdr3_nt: TGTGCCTGGAGTGTCGGGGGGGGGTCAGATACGCAGTATTTT
cdr3_aa: CAWSVGGGSDTQYF

j_call: TRBJ1-1
v_call: TRBV20-1
d_call: .
clone_size: .
cdr3_nt: TGCAGTGCTAGAGATGCAGGGCGGGCTTTCTTT
cdr3_aa: CSARDAGRAFF

j_call: TRBJ2-7
v_call: TRBV27
d_call: .
clone_size: .
cdr3_nt: TGTGCCAGCTCGGGGGACTTCTCCTACGAGCAGTACTTC
cdr3_aa: CASSGDFSYEQYF

j_call: TRBJ2-1
v_call: TRBV4-3
d_call: .
clone_size: .
cdr3_nt: TGCGCCAGCAGCCAGGATTCGGACTTTCTGTACAATGAGCAGTTCTTC
cdr3_aa: CASSQDSDFLYNEQFF

j_call: TRBJ1-1
v_call: TRBV7-8
d_call: .
clone_size: .
cdr3_nt: TGTGCCAGCAGCTTATCACAGGTCCCGAACACTGAAGCTTTCTTT
cdr3_aa: CASSLSQVPNTEAFF

j_call: TRBJ2-1
v_call: TRBV5-1
d_call: TRBD1
clone_size: .
cdr3_nt: TGCGCCAGCAGCACGGACAGGGAGCAGTTCTTC
cdr3_aa: CASSTDREQFF

j_call: TRBJ2-1
v_call: TRBV7-8
d_call: .
clone_size: .
cdr3_nt: TGTGCCAGCAGCCCCACCCCAGGGAATGAGCAGTTCTTC
cdr3_aa: CASSPTPGNEQFF

j_call: TRBJ2-1
v_call: TRBV4-2
d_call: TRBD2
clone_size: .
cdr3_nt: TGTGCCAGCAGCCAAGGTAGCGGGGGGGACAATGAGCAGTTCTTC
cdr3_aa: CASSQGSGGDNEQFF

j_call: TRBJ1-4
v_call: TRBV18
d_call: .
clone_size: .
cdr3_nt: TGTGCCAGCTCACCCAAACCGCAGGGGAAAGTAGGGGAAAAACTGTTTTTT
cdr3_aa: CASSPKPQGKVGEKLFF

j_call: TRBJ2-1
v_call: TRBV6-6
d_call: TRBD1
clone_size: .
cdr3_nt: TGTGCCAGCAGTCTTGGACAGGGGGCCGATGAGCAGTTCTTC
cdr3_aa: CASSLGQGADEQFF

j_call: TRBJ2-7
v_call: TRBV13
d_call: .
clone_size: once
cdr3_nt: TGTGCCAGCAGCTCAATCTCCTACGAGCAGTACTTC
cdr3_aa: CASSSISYEQYF

j_call: TRBJ2-5
v_call: TRBV9
d_call: TRBD2
clone_size: .
cdr3_nt: TGTGCCAGCAGCCTGCGAGCGGGGGGTACGCAAGAGACCCAGTACTTC
cdr3_aa: CASSLRAGGTQETQYF

j_call: TRBJ1-5
v_call: TRBV19
d_call: TRBD1
clone_size: few
cdr3_nt: TGTGCCAGTAGTCCAGGACAGGTCGGTAGGGAGCCCCAGCATTTT
cdr3_aa: CASSPGQVGREPQHF

j_call: TRBJ2-5
v_call: TRBV4-1
d_call: TRBD1
clone_size: .
cdr3_nt: TGCGCCAGCAGCCAACTCGGGACAGGGTTTCAGGAGACCCAGTACTTC
cdr3_aa: CASSQLGTGFQETQYF

j_call: TRBJ1-2
v_call: TRBV6-1
d_call: .
clone_size: .
cdr3_nt: TGTGCCAGCAGTGAATTGAGGACAGACAGAGGGTATGGCTACACCTTC
cdr3_aa: CASSELRTDRGYGYTF

j_call: TRBJ2-1
v_call: TRBV5-4
d_call: TRBD2
clone_size: .
cdr3_nt: TGTGCCAGCAGCTTGGATAGCGGGGCCTACAATGAGCAGTTCTTC
cdr3_aa: CASSLDSGAYNEQFF

j_call: TRBJ1-1
v_call: TRBV6-5
d_call: .
clone_size: once
cdr3_nt: TGTGCCAGCAGTTACTCGATCGGGAGGAACACTGAAGCTTTCTTT
cdr3_aa: CASSYSIGRNTEAFF

j_call: TRBJ1-1
v_call: TRBV18
d_call: .
clone_size: .
cdr3_nt: TGTGCCAGCTCACTGGGGCAGCGGGGTGGGAACACTGAAGCTTTCTTT
cdr3_aa: CASSLGQRGGNTEAFF

j_call: TRBJ1-1
v_call: TRBV4-1
d_call: .
clone_size: .
cdr3_nt: TGCGCCAGCAGCCAACTCCGTGTGAACACTGAAGCTTTCTTT
cdr3_aa: CASSQLRVNTEAFF